The rows below give T cell receptor beta chains drawn from one sample of a study of blood T cells in healthy people across ages. Each CDR3 protein is one row after TCRdb ran MiXCR on the 5' RACE reads. The data contain some 730,000 distinct CDR3 sequences, approximately 22% of them seen just once; the ten biggest clones take up around a fifth. Sequencing was done on a sample of blood. These receptors were collected from a man aged 65 to 85 in good health. CDR3s include the opening cysteine and the closing phenylalanine or tryptophan.

V gene	J gene	CDR3 protein
TRBV11-2	TRBJ2-3	CASSPTSGIADTQYF
TRBV5-5	TRBJ2-5	CASSLNRLAGEETQYF
TRBV6-6	TRBJ1-2	CASRPKARDGYTF
TRBV28	-	CASTLRGHEQFF
TRBV19	TRBJ1-5	CASSIGGAGNQPQHF
TRBV12-3/TRBV12-4	TRBJ1-3	CASSPGTGWGNTIYF
TRBV28	TRBJ1-2	CASRGGQGVMGYTF
TRBV6-6	TRBJ1-4	CASSYSKGRINEKLFF
TRBV5-1	TRBJ2-7	CASSSGQLGEQYF
TRBV7-2	TRBJ2-1	CASSLEGTTYNEQFF
TRBV20-1	TRBJ2-1	CSATGLASYNEQFF
TRBV20-1	TRBJ1-2	CSANSLGNYGYTF
TRBV12-3/TRBV12-4	TRBJ1-1	CASSQQINTEAFF
TRBV20-1	TRBJ1-5	CSATDRESGIQPQHF
TRBV27	TRBJ1-1	CASSSGRPNTEAFF
TRBV7-9	TRBJ2-5	CASSLFRLSGYSYGTQYF
TRBV4-2	TRBJ1-1	CASSQDSTGRGTEAFF
TRBV18	TRBJ1-1	CASSPGRNTEAFF
TRBV7-3	TRBJ2-3	CASSQTGLSTDTQYF
TRBV20-1	TRBJ2-3	CSAKGPQTDTQYF
TRBV6-5	TRBJ1-5	CASSQTQNQPQHF
TRBV20-1	TRBJ2-5	CSAFGPWETQYF
TRBV6-5	TRBJ2-2	CASSAGTANTGELFF
TRBV7-2	TRBJ2-5	CASSLSLGKETQYF
TRBV6-4	TRBJ2-3	CASSLRAGGADTQYF
TRBV5-1	TRBJ1-1	CASRTTGELNTEAFF
TRBV3-1	TRBJ1-5	CASSQGQGASNQPQHF
TRBV3-1	TRBJ2-3	CASSRSRGDTQYF
TRBV19	TRBJ1-2	CASSTQRGWSYGYTF
TRBV3-1	TRBJ2-1	CASSLDSNEQFF
TRBV7-2	TRBJ1-1	CTTRAGQGAEAFF
TRBV12-3/TRBV12-4	TRBJ1-5	CASSLGGWGVGGDNSNQPQHF
TRBV6-2/TRBV6-3	TRBJ1-2	CASSDPLGTGYYGYTF
TRBV12-3/TRBV12-4	TRBJ2-1	CASSLALATEQFF
TRBV5-1	TRBJ2-5	CASSYGQGQETQYF
TRBV7-2	TRBJ2-1	CASSFRNAHNEQFF
TRBV10-3	TRBJ1-1	CATGTGDLTTEAFF
TRBV15	TRBJ1-2	CTTSRIGQADGYTF
TRBV7-6	TRBJ2-3	CASSPLGGRAGGSTDTQYF
TRBV21-1	TRBJ2-1	CASRTGVDEQFF
TRBV12-3/TRBV12-4	TRBJ2-3	CASSLGRLAGRYTDTQYF
TRBV20-1	TRBJ2-5	CSARDRRAGALLSQETQYF
TRBV2	-	CASSLQTGFSEQYF
TRBV4-1	TRBJ2-7	CASSHHGGRKAYEQYF
TRBV7-9	TRBJ2-5	CASSLGTGGVSRETQYF
TRBV12-3/TRBV12-4	-	CASSLEGADYEQFF
TRBV5-1	TRBJ1-2	CASSLVTGQGPGYTF
TRBV6-6	TRBJ2-2	CASKTGANTGELFF
TRBV15	TRBJ2-5	CATSSWGQGQETQYF
TRBV12-3/TRBV12-4	TRBJ2-3	CASSFGLAGGQRITDTQYF
TRBV3-1	TRBJ2-7	CASSQMASQGGEQYF
TRBV7-2	TRBJ2-3	CASSIGTGADTQYF
TRBV10-3	TRBJ1-4	CAISQDLGEKLFF
TRBV6-5	TRBJ2-2	CASSYEEANTGELFF